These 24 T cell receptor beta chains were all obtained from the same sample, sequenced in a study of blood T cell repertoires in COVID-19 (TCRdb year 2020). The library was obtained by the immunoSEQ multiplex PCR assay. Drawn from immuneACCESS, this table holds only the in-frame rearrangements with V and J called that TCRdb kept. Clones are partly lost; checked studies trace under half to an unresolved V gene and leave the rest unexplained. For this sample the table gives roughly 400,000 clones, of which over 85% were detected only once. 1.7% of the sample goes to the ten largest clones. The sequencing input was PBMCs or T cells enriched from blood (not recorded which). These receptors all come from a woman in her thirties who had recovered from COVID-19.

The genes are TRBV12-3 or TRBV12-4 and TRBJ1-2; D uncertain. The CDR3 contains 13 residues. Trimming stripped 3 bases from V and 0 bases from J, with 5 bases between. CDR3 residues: CASSLAANYGYTF. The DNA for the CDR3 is TGTGCCAGCAGTTTGGCAGCTAACTATGGCTACACCTTC.

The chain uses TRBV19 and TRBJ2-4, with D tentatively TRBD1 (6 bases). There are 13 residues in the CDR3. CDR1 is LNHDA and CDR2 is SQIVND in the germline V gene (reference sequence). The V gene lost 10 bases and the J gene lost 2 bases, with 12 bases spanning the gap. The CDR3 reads CATEQGTKNIQYF. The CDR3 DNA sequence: TGTGCCACGGAGCAGGGGACCAAAAACATTCAGTACTTC.

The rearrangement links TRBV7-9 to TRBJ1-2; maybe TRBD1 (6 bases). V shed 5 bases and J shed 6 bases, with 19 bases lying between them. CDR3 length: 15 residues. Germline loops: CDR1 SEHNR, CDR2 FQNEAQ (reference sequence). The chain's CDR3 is CASSRGPGVGHGYTF. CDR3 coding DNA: TGTGCCAGCAGCCGTGGGCCAGGGGTGGGACATGGCTACACCTTC. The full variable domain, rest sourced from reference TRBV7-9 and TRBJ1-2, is DTGVSQNPRHKITKRGQNVTFRCDPISEHNRLYWYRQTLGQGPEFLTYFQNEAQLEKSRLLSDRFSAERPKGSFSTLEIQRTEQGDSAMYLCASSRGPGVGHGYTFGSGTRLTVV.

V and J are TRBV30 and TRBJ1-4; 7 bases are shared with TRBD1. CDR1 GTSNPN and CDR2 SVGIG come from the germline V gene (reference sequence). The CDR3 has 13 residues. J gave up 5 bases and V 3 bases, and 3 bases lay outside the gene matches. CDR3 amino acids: CAWSHRGNEKLFF. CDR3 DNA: TGTGCCTGGAGCCACAGGGGAAATGAAAAACTGTTTTTT.

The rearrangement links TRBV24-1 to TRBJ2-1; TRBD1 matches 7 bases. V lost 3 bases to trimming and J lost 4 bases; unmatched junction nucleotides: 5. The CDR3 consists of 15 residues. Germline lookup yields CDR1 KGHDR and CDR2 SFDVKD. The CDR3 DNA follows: TGTGCCACCAGTGATCCGTCGGACAGGTACAATGAGCAGTTCTTC. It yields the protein CATSDPSDRYNEQFF.

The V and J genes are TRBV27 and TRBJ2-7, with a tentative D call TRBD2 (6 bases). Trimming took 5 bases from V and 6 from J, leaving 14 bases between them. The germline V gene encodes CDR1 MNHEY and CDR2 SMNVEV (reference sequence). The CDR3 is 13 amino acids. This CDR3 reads CASSPRLVGEQYF. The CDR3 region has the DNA TGTGCCAGCAGTCCCCGACTAGTTGGCGAGCAGTACTTC.

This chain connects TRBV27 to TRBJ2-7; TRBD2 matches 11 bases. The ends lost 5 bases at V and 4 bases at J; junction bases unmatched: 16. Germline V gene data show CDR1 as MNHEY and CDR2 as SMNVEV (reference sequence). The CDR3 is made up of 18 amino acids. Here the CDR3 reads CASSPNPHIAGGPYEQYF. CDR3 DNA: TGTGCCAGCAGTCCCAATCCTCATATAGCGGGAGGGCCGTACGAGCAGTACTTC.

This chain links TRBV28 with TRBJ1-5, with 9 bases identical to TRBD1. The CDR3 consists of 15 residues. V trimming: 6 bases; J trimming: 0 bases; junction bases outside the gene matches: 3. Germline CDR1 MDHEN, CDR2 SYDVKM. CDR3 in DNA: TGTGCCAGCAGGAGACAGGGGGATAGCAATCAGCCCCAGCATTTT. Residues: CASRRQGDSNQPQHF.

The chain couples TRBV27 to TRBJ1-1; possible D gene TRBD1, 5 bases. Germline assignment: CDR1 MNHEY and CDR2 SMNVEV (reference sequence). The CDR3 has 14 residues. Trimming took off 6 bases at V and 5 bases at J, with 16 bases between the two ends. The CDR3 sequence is CASRPTGGGTEAFF. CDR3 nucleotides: TGTGCCAGCAGACCCACCGGGGGGGGAACTGAAGCTTTCTTT.

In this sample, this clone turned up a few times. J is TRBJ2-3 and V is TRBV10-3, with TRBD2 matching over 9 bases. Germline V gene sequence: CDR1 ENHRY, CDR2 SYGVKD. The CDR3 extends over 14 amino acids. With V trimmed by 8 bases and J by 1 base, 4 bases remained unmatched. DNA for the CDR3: TGTGCCATCGCACGGACTAGCGGCACAGATACGCAGTATTTT. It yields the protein CAIARTSGTDTQYF.

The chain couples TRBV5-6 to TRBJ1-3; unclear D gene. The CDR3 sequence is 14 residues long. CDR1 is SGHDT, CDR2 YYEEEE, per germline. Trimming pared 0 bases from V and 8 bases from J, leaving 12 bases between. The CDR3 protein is CASSLARGADTIYF. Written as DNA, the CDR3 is TGTGCCAGCAGCTTGGCCCGGGGTGCGGACACCATATATTTT.

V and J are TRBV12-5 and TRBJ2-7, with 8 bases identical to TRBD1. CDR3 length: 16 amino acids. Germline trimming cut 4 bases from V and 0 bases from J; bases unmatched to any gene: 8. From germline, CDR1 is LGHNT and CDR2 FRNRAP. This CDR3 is CASGYSGGTPSYEQYF. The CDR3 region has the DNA TGTGCTAGTGGTTACTCAGGGGGCACCCCCTCCTACGAGCAGTACTTC. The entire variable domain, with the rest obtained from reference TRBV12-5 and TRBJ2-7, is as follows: DARVTQTPRHKVTEMGQEVTMRCQPILGHNTVFWYRQTMMQGLELLAYFRNRAPLDDSGMPKDRFSAEMPDATLATLKIQPSEPRDSAVYFCASGYSGGTPSYEQYFGPGTRLTVT.

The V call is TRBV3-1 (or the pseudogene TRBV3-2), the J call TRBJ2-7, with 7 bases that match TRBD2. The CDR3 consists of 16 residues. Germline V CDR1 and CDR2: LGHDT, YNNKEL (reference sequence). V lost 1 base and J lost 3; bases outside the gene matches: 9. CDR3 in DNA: TGTGCCAGCAGCCAAGGTGGATCGGGACTAATCTACGAGCAGTACTTC. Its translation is CASSQGGSGLIYEQYF.

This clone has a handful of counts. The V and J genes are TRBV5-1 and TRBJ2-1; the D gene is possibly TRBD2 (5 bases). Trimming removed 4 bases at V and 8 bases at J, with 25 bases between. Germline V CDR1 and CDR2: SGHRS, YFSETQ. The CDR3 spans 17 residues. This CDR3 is CASSPLGPRTQIDEQFF. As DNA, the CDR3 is TGCGCCAGCAGCCCACTAGGTCCTCGAACACAAATCGATGAGCAGTTCTTC.

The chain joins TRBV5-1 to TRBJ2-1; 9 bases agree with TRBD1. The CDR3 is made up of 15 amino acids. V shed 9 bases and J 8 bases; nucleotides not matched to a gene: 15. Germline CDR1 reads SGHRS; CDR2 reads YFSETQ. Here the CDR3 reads CATTETGGRADEQFF. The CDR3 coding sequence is TGCGCCACCACCGAGACAGGGGGGAGGGCAGATGAGCAGTTCTTC.

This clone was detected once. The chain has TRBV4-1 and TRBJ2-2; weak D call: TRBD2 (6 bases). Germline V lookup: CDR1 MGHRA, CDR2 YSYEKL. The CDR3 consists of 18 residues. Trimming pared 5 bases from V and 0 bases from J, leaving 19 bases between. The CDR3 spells CASSGGDLDYANTGELFF. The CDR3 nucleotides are TGCGCCAGCAGCGGAGGGGACCTCGACTACGCGAACACCGGGGAGCTGTTTTTT.

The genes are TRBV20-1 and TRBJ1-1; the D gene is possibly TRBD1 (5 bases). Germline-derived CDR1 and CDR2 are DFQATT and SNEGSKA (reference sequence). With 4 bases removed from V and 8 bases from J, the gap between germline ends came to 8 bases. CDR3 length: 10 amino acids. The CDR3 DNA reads TGCAGTGCTAAAAGGGGCGAAGCTTTCTTT. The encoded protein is CSAKRGEAFF.

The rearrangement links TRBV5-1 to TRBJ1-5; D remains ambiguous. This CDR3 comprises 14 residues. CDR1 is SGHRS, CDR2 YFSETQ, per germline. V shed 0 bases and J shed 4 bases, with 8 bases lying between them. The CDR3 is CASSLGPWNQPQHF. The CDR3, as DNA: TGCGCCAGCAGCTTGGGGCCCTGGAATCAGCCCCAGCATTTT.

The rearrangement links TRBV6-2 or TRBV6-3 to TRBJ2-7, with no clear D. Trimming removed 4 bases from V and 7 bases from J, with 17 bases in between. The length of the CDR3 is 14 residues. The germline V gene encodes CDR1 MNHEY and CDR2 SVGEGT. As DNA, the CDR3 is TGTGCCAGCAGTTCGCAGGTCGTCGTCGGTGAGCAGTACTTC. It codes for CASSSQVVVGEQYF.

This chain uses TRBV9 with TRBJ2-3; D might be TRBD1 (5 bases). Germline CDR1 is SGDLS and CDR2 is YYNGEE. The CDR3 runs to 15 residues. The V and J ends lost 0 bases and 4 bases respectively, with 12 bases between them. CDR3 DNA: TGTGCCAGCAGCGTAGCTGCAGGGTGGGCAGATACGCAGTATTTT. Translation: CASSVAAGWADTQYF.

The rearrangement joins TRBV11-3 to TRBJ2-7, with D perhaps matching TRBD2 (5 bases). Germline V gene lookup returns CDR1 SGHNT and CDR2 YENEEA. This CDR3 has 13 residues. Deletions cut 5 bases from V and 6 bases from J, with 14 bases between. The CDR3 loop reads CASSKMGVIEQYF. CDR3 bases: TGTGCCAGCAGCAAGATGGGAGTAATCGAGCAGTACTTC.

The CDR3 sequence is CASSPRTGNNSPLHF. The DNA for the CDR3 is TGTGCCAGCTCACCGAGGACAGGAAATAATTCACCCCTCCACTTT. The J gene is TRBJ1-6, the V gene TRBV18, with 7 bases fitting TRBD1. The CDR3 is made up of 15 amino acids. CDR1 is KGHSH, CDR2 LQKENI, per germline. Losses at the gene ends were 3 bases for V and 5 bases for J; bases not matched to a gene: 4.

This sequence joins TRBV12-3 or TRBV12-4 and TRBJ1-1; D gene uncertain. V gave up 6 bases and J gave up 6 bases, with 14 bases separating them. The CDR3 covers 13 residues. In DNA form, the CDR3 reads TGTGCCAGCAGGGAGCCTTCGACCTCTGAAGCTTTCTTT. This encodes CASREPSTSEAFF.

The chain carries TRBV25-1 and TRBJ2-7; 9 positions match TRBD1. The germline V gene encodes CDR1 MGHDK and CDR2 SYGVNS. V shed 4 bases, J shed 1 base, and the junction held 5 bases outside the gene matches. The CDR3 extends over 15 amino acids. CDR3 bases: TGTGCCAGCAGTGGGTGGGGACAGGGATCCTACGAGCAGTACTTC. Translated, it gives CASSGWGQGSYEQYF.